Below, 20 T cell receptor beta chains from the same sample are listed, as sequenced in a study of OX40 agonist ivuxolimab in advanced cancers. Library creation used the immunoSEQ multiplex PCR assay. TCRdb carries this immuneACCESS record with in-frame sequences only. Its versions omit some clonotypes, under half of them owing to an unresolved V gene in the studies checked, with the rest unexplained. Here the sample has tens of thousands of clones; roughly 78% occur a single time. About 5.4% of the sample comes from the top ten. The sample in question was CD4+ or CD8+ T cells sorted from blood, obtained in a trial of the OX40 agonist ivuxolimab. The receptors derive from an adult with an advanced solid tumor such as melanoma, head and neck, liver or kidney cancer.

The genes are TRBV18 and TRBJ2-2, with D possibly being TRBD1 (5 bases). Germline V lookup: CDR1 KGHSH, CDR2 LQKENI. This CDR3 comprises 16 residues. V was pared by 3 bases and J by 1 base, with 12 bases between. DNA for the CDR3: TGTGCCAGCTCACCCCGGACACCCTTGAACACCGGGGAGCTGTTTTTT. Translated, it gives CASSPRTPLNTGELFF.

J is TRBJ2-2 and V is TRBV6-5; D call uncertain. V gave up 4 bases and J gave up 8 bases, with 14 bases separating them. Germline V gene data show CDR1 as MNHEY and CDR2 as SVGAGI. CDR3 length equals 14 residues. The CDR3 coding sequence is TGTGCCAGCAGTTCCATTAAAGGGCGGGGGGAGCTGTTTTTT. Protein product: CASSSIKGRGELFF.

The rearrangement joins TRBV2 to TRBJ1-5; 10 nucleotides align to TRBD1. Trimming removed 6 bases from V and 4 bases from J; junction bases left unmatched: 3. The CDR3 contains 14 residues. Germline loops: CDR1 SNHLY, CDR2 FYNNEI. The CDR3 region has the DNA TGTGCCAGCAGCCTGGGACAGGGGAATCAGCCCCAGCATTTT. Residues: CASSLGQGNQPQHF.

The chain recombines TRBV6-5 with TRBJ2-6, with unresolved D. V shed 4 bases and J shed 1 base, with 11 bases lying between them. Germline loops: CDR1 MNHEY, CDR2 SVGAGI. This CDR3 spans 16 amino acids. The CDR3 protein is CASSSALASGANVLTF. CDR3 nucleotide sequence: TGTGCCAGCAGTTCCGCCCTCGCATCTGGGGCCAACGTCCTGACTTTC.

The rearrangement joins TRBV27 to TRBJ1-2; 10 nucleotides agree with TRBD1. Germline V gene sequence: CDR1 MNHEY, CDR2 SMNVEV (reference sequence). Trimming removed 5 bases from V and 2 bases from J; junction bases left unmatched: 11. CDR3 length: 17 residues. This CDR3 is CASSGRTGGIPNYGYTF. The CDR3 DNA reads as TGTGCCAGCAGTGGCCGGACAGGGGGTATCCCCAACTATGGCTACACCTTC.

The genes are TRBV10-1 and TRBJ2-3; D not resolved. CDR1 is WNHNN and CDR2 is SYGVQD in the germline V gene (reference sequence). V lost 11 bases and J lost 0, with 18 bases in between. The CDR3 has 15 residues. The CDR3 sequence: CASQRTRTSTDTQYF. CDR3 nucleotide sequence: TGCGCCTCCCAAAGGACCCGAACTAGCACAGATACGCAGTATTTT.

The chain links TRBV5-1 to TRBJ1-2, with 7 bases lining up with TRBD1. J lost 2 bases, V lost 0 bases, and 1 base had no gene match. From germline, CDR1 is SGHRS and CDR2 YFSETQ. This CDR3 region has 14 residues. CDR3 nucleotide sequence: TGCGCCAGCAGCTTGGGGGACAGAAACTATGGCTACACCTTC. This gives the protein CASSLGDRNYGYTF. Full variable domain (missing parts from reference TRBV5-1 and TRBJ1-2): KAGVTQTPRYLIKTRGQQVTLSCSPISGHRSVSWYQQTPGQGLQFLFEYFSETQRNKGNFPGRFSGRQFSNSRSEMNVSTLELGDSALYLCASSLGDRNYGYTFGSGTRLTVV.

V usage is TRBV7-2 and J usage is TRBJ2-1, with D perhaps matching TRBD1 or TRBD2 (5 bases each). The CDR3 runs to 16 residues. The V end was cut by 0 bases, the J end by 4 bases, with 13 bases between. Germline values: CDR1 SGHTA, CDR2 FQGNSA. This chain's CDR3 is CASSLAPAGRYNEQFF. The CDR3 DNA reads TGTGCCAGCAGCTTAGCCCCCGCAGGGAGATACAATGAGCAGTTCTTC.

The chain carries TRBV9 and TRBJ1-5, with D unclear. The germline V gene encodes CDR1 SGDLS and CDR2 YYNGEE. This CDR3 contains 14 residues. The V and J ends lost 2 bases and 1 base respectively, with 7 bases between them. The CDR3 here is CASSVDLSNQPQHF. Written as DNA, the CDR3 is TGTGCCAGCAGCGTGGACTTGAGCAATCAGCCCCAGCATTTT.

The CDR3 DNA is TGTGCCAGCAGTTCGGACAGGGGTAATGAAAAACTGTTTTTT. Amino acids: CASSSDRGNEKLFF. This chain links TRBV6-6 with TRBJ1-4, with 9 bases that match TRBD1. V shed 4 bases and J 4 bases; nucleotides not matched to a gene: 1. CDR3 size: 14 residues. Germline V CDR1 and CDR2: MNHNY, SVGAGI (reference sequence).

This chain uses TRBV7-2 with TRBJ2-5, with D perhaps matching TRBD2 (7 bases). Per germline, CDR1 SGHTA and CDR2 FQGNSA. The CDR3 contains 17 residues. The V and J ends lost 5 bases and 5 bases respectively, with 24 bases between them. CDR3 protein: CASSAQPLGGGIETQYF. The DNA for the CDR3 is TGTGCCAGCAGCGCCCAGCCCCTTGGGGGGGGCATCGAGACCCAGTACTTC.

The chain combines TRBV28 with TRBJ1-4; TRBD1 might be the D (5 bases). Between the trimmed V and J ends, which lost 2 bases and 7 bases, there was a span of 11 bases. The germline V gene encodes CDR1 MDHEN and CDR2 SYDVKM. This CDR3 has 14 residues. The DNA of the CDR3 is TGTGCCAGCAGTTTACTAGGGGTGGGTGAAAAACTGTTTTTT. Residues: CASSLLGVGEKLFF.

The chain employs TRBV7-2 and TRBJ1-2; 8 positions match TRBD1. The germline V gene has CDR1 SGHTA and CDR2 FQGNSA. The CDR3 consists of 17 residues. With V trimmed by 1 base and J by 3 bases, 10 bases remained unmatched. The CDR3 protein is CASSLGGAGGKDYGYTF. The CDR3 coding sequence is TGTGCCAGCAGCTTAGGAGGGGCAGGGGGCAAGGACTATGGCTACACCTTC.

This chain joins TRBV7-2 and TRBJ1-1; perhaps TRBD1 as D (5 bases). V gave up 3 bases and J gave up 4 bases, with 12 bases separating them. The CDR3 is 14 amino acids. CDR1 SGHTA and CDR2 FQGNSA come from the germline V gene. DNA for the CDR3: TGTGCCAGCAGCTTTCACCAGGGAGGCACTGAAGCTTTCTTT. It is translated as CASSFHQGGTEAFF.

The chain uses TRBV7-9 and TRBJ2-7; D may be TRBD1 (6 bases). The CDR3 consists of 14 residues. Germline V lookup: CDR1 SEHNR, CDR2 FQNEAQ (reference sequence). Trimming stripped 1 base from V and 2 bases from J, with 9 bases between. CDR3 protein: CASSLGQAAYEQYF. The CDR3 nucleotides are TGTGCCAGCAGCTTAGGACAGGCCGCCTACGAGCAGTACTTC.

The rearrangement links TRBV6-6 to TRBJ2-2; tentative D call: TRBD1 (6 bases). Germline V gene lookup returns CDR1 MNHNY and CDR2 SVGAGI (reference sequence). V dropped 7 bases and J dropped 6 bases, with 18 bases sitting between them. The CDR3 is made up of 15 amino acids. The CDR3 loop reads CASTPLPDSAGELFF. The CDR3 nucleotides are TGTGCCAGCACCCCACTACCGGACAGCGCCGGGGAGCTGTTTTTT.

J is TRBJ2-5 and V is TRBV6-5; a possible D gene is TRBD1 (6 bases). V was trimmed by 0 bases and J by 5 bases, leaving 16 bases between them. CDR1 is MNHEY and CDR2 is SVGAGI in the germline V gene. This CDR3 is 16 amino acids long. CDR3 region: CASSYSGGRGRETQYF. The CDR3 DNA follows: TGTGCCAGCAGTTACTCAGGGGGTCGGGGTAGGGAGACCCAGTACTTC.

The genes are TRBV2 and TRBJ1-5; D is unclear. V shed 8 bases and J shed 4 bases, with 12 bases lying between them. Germline V gene sequence: CDR1 SNHLY, CDR2 FYNNEI. CDR3 size: 13 residues. CDR3 residues: CASSRQENQPQHF. The CDR3 bases are TGTGCCAGCTCGAGGCAGGAGAATCAGCCCCAGCATTTT.

The rearrangement links TRBV30 to TRBJ2-4; 9 bases match TRBD1. The CDR3 is made up of 11 amino acids. Per germline, CDR1 GTSNPN and CDR2 SVGIG (reference sequence). CDR3 sequence reads: CAAGQGHIQYF. CDR3 coding DNA: TGTGCGGCGGGACAGGGTCACATTCAGTACTTC.

This chain joins TRBV11-2 and TRBJ2-7; TRBD2 might be the D (6 bases). The V end was cut by 5 bases, the J end by 6 bases, with 17 bases between. The CDR3 extends over 14 amino acids. Looked up from germline, CDR1 is SGHAT and CDR2 is FQNNGV. The CDR3 region is CASSKPSGPREQYF. CDR3 coding DNA: TGTGCCAGCAGCAAGCCCAGCGGGCCCCGCGAGCAGTACTTC.